This T cell receptor (beta chain) was retrieved from a study of T cells in Graves' hyperthyroidism and ophthalmopathy. Study information: Peripheral blood was collected at initial diagnosis, before any treatment.

TCR beta CDR3 region amplification was performed from RNA transcripts. An initial round of RT-PCR targeting the TCR CDR3 relied on the HTBI primer set. TCRdb re-called the multiplex PCR reads through MiXCR, storing one row per CDR3 protein. The table has just under 750,000 distinct CDR3 sequences, approximately 36% seen once. The CDR3 is 14 residues long. Germline CDR1 is SNHLY and CDR2 is FYNNEI. V shed 2 bases, J shed 7 bases, and the junction held 4 bases outside the gene matches. The authors obtained PBMCs from more than 9.5 ml of fresh peripheral blood. The specimen sequenced was blood. The origin of this receptor is a middle-aged woman with Graves' hyperthyroidism. The V call is TRBV2, the J call TRBJ1-5; 8 bases agree with TRBD1. The CDR3: CASSEQGAGQPQHF. The CDR3 coding sequence is TGTGCCAGCAGTGAACAGGGGGCAGGGCAGCCCCAGCATTTT.